Sequencing of this T cell receptor (beta chain) was carried out in a study of blood T cell repertoires in COVID-19. Method: immunoSEQ multiplex PCR; TCRdb's copy keeps in-frame clones and lacks some. The sample has 250,000 to 350,000 clones, 75% to 90% seen once. The V end was cut by 7 bases, the J end by 4 bases, with 25 bases between. The germline gives CDR1 SNHLY, CDR2 FYNNEI. This CDR3 region has 17 residues. The sequenced sample was peripheral blood. The V and J genes are TRBV2 and TRBJ1-1; the D gene is possibly TRBD1 (5 bases). This receptor was obtained from a woman aged 55-70 years with acute or convalescent COVID-19. The CDR3 protein is CASIRSGGGSGGTEAFF. The CDR3 nucleotides read TGTGCCAGCATCCGCTCGGGGGGTGGTTCGGGTGGCACTGAAGCTTTCTTT.